A selection of T cell receptor beta chains follows, all from one sample in a study of blood T cell repertoires in COVID-19. Clones were read by immunoSEQ multiplex PCR, and TCRdb kept only the in-frame ones, dropping some. Of some 110,000 clones listed, roughly four fifths are singletons. Sequenced sample: peripheral blood. The receptors were sampled from a man aged 60-69 years with acute or convalescent COVID-19. The CDR3 runs from the conserved cysteine through the conserved F or W. The order of the fields is V gene, clone size, J gene, D gene, CDR3 protein, CDR3 DNA. D genes are given only for firm matches. Only part of the rows carry a size: once, few, many, or a class if the clone is expanded.

v_call: TRBV6-5
clone_size: once
j_call: TRBJ1-2
d_call: NA
cdr3_aa: CASSYVPQANYGYTF
cdr3_nt: TGTGCCAGCAGTTACGTCCCCCAAGCAAACTATGGCTACACCTTC

v_call: TRBV6-1
clone_size: NA
j_call: TRBJ2-3
d_call: NA
cdr3_aa: CASSEVGFHSARQSTQYF
cdr3_nt: TGTGCCAGCAGCGAAGTGGGGTTTCATAGCGCCCGGCAGAGTACGCAGTATTTT

v_call: TRBV4-1
clone_size: NA
j_call: TRBJ1-2
d_call: TRBD1
cdr3_aa: CASSQGMGQFYGYTF
cdr3_nt: TGCGCCAGCAGCCAAGGAATGGGACAGTTTTATGGCTACACCTTC

v_call: TRBV6-5
clone_size: NA
j_call: TRBJ1-2
d_call: NA
cdr3_aa: CASRLQGVSYGYTF
cdr3_nt: TGTGCCAGCAGATTACAGGGAGTGAGCTATGGCTACACCTTC

v_call: TRBV7-9
clone_size: NA
j_call: TRBJ2-1
d_call: TRBD1
cdr3_aa: CASRQGQGAPWGEQFF
cdr3_nt: TGTGCCAGCAGACAAGGGCAGGGGGCTCCCTGGGGTGAGCAGTTCTTC

v_call: TRBV7-2
clone_size: few
j_call: TRBJ1-3
d_call: TRBD1
cdr3_aa: CASRPDRGPGNTIYF
cdr3_nt: TGTGCCAGCAGACCCGACAGGGGACCTGGAAACACCATATATTTT

v_call: TRBV19
clone_size: NA
j_call: TRBJ2-1
d_call: NA
cdr3_aa: CASSTGQSYNEQFF
cdr3_nt: TGTGCCAGTAGTACCGGACAGTCCTACAATGAGCAGTTCTTC

v_call: TRBV6-4
clone_size: NA
j_call: TRBJ2-3
d_call: TRBD2
cdr3_aa: CASSESSGSTQYF
cdr3_nt: TGTGCCAGCAGTGAGTCTAGCGGGAGTACGCAGTATTTT

v_call: TRBV10-1
clone_size: NA
j_call: TRBJ2-1
d_call: NA
cdr3_aa: CASSSRDTYNEQFF
cdr3_nt: TGCGCCAGCAGTAGCCGAGACACGTACAATGAGCAGTTCTTC

v_call: TRBV7-2
clone_size: NA
j_call: TRBJ2-1
d_call: TRBD1
cdr3_aa: CASSLGQNNEQFF
cdr3_nt: TGTGCCAGCAGCTTGGGACAGAACAATGAGCAGTTCTTC

v_call: TRBV27
clone_size: NA
j_call: TRBJ1-6
d_call: TRBD1
cdr3_aa: CASSPTGASYNSPLHF
cdr3_nt: TGTGCCAGCTCCCCCACAGGGGCATCCTATAATTCACCCCTCCACTTT

v_call: TRBV3-1/TRBV3-2
clone_size: NA
j_call: TRBJ2-3
d_call: TRBD2
cdr3_aa: CASSPRGGLADTQYF
cdr3_nt: TGTGCCAGCAGCCCGCGGGGGGGCCTAGCAGATACGCAGTATTTT

v_call: TRBV6-5
clone_size: NA
j_call: TRBJ2-2
d_call: NA
cdr3_aa: CASSYFSTGELFF
cdr3_nt: TGTGCCAGCAGTTATTTCAGCACCGGGGAGCTGTTTTTT

v_call: TRBV5-1
clone_size: NA
j_call: TRBJ1-2
d_call: NA
cdr3_aa: CASSLGTDRYGYTF
cdr3_nt: TGCGCCAGCAGCTTGGGGACTGACCGCTATGGCTACACCTTC